The sequence of this T cell receptor (beta chain) was determined in a study of blood T cells in healthy people across ages. The second PCR ran roughly 6 to 11 cycles with a sample-barcoded 5' primer and J-beta primers. In TCRdb, the 5' RACE reads were re-called with MiXCR into one record per CDR3 protein. The sample lists some 940,000 distinct CDR3 sequences, about 27% seen once, with roughly 10% in the top ten. The CDR3 has 14 amino acids. J lost 13 bases, V lost 0 bases, and 13 bases had no gene match. CDR1 is GTSNPN, CDR2 SVGIG, per germline (reference sequence). As to this clonotype: This may come from a read error, since a much larger clone is one base off.

This same sample was also part of a study on T cells of mothers and their children. That publication notes: For unrelated pairs as for related ones, thymic selection shapes TCR recombination output similarly.

This TCR came from a middle-aged woman in good health. Sequencing was done on a sample of blood. V and J are TRBV30 and TRBJ2-5; TRBD1 matches 8 bases. Here the CDR3 reads CAWSVQGGPYERYF. Here the CDR3 DNA reads TGTGCCTGGAGTGTACAGGGGGGCCCCTACGAGCGGTACTTC.